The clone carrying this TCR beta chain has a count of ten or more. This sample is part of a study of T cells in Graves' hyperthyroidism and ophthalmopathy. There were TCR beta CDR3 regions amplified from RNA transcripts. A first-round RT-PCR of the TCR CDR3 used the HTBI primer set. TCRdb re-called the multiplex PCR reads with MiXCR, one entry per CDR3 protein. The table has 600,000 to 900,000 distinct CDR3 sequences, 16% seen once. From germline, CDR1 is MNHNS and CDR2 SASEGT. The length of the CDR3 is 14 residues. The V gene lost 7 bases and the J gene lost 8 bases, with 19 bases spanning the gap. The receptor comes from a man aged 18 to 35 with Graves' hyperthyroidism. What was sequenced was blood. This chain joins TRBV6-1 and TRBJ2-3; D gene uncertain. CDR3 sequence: CASTPIPRVGTQYF. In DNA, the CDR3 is TGTGCCAGCACCCCAATACCCCGGGTGGGTACGCAGTATTTT.